This T cell receptor (beta chain) was sequenced for a study of cytomegalovirus exposure and HLA in healthy donors (dated by TCRdb to 2015 to 2018). Notes on the research overall: An earlier analysis of more than 550 of the donors reported 276 Gb of sequence data and around 100 million unique TCR beta sequences obtained from around 170 million T cells. An early release that covered roughly 600 HLA-typed donors contained 300 to 350 gigabases of sequencing data and roughly 84 million unique TCR sequences. The genetic ancestry cluster associated with self-reported Caucasian donors included roughly 84% of the 398 genotyped donors. The aim of the study was to test whether cataloging public T cell receptors could identify signatures of past pathogen exposure. The study used immunosequencing to profile the T cell repertoires of approximately 630 subjects and linked those repertoires to cytomegalovirus serostatus. In addition to the first cohort of roughly 700 subjects, a separate validation cohort of 120 different subjects was used. To predict cytomegalovirus infection status, the study brought together high-throughput TCR immunosequencing, statistical association of individual TCRs with disease status, and machine learning. A later analysis re-analyzed previously published TCR beta repertoires from 650 to 800 donors and added high-resolution HLA genotyping to study TCR occurrence patterns. Rather than using new phenotypic data, the later analysis identified candidate immune exposures from TCR beta sequences and from how often those sequences occurred across donors. In an earlier analysis of 587 of the donors, high-throughput TCR beta sequencing was used to judge whether each TCR beta V gene segment behaved as functional or pseudogenic. Donor age, sex, ethnicity and CMV serostatus were compiled alongside the repertoire data. Genome-wide SNP genotypes for about three fifths of the roughly 700 donors were used in a later genetic analysis, which treated that subset as a discovery cohort. Every discovery cohort repertoire had been produced on one sequencing platform. Class I and class II HLA loci were covered by the typing at four-digit resolution. The number of typed donors differed by locus: about 620-640 for A, B, C, DRB1 and DQB1; roughly 510 for DQA1; about 600 for DPA1; and roughly 470 for DPB1. A few DR-DQ haplotypes were treated as single units for association and clustering because of strong linkage in the cohort. Among 398 genotyped donors of the cohort, an average of approximately 240,000 unique TCR beta nucleotide sequences was sequenced per donor, of which 15% to 20% were non-productive.

The method was the immunoSEQ multiplex PCR assay. A mixture of 60 forward primers for TCR Vbeta segments and 13 reverse primers for TCR Jbeta segments was used in the multiplex PCR. A multiplex PCR assay on genomic DNA amplified the CDR3 region of rearranged TCR beta genes. On the Illumina HiSeq System, the amplified TCR beta libraries were sequenced as 87-base-pair reads. The published analysis was carried out like this. Across the 600 to 700 repertoires, a later analysis counted around 80 million unique TCR beta chains, some 11 million of which were shared by at least two donors. Raw reads were error-corrected and collapsed into unique sequences with a nearest-neighbor algorithm that merged closely related sequences to remove PCR and sequencing errors. CDR3 sequences were aligned to IMGT reference sequences to assign V, D and J gene segments. For a sequence to be retained, a match of at least six nucleotides was required to both a V gene segment and a J gene segment. Rearrangements were classified as productive when the CDR3 lacked stop codons and remained in frame with V and J, and all other rearrangements were classified as non-productive. Following IMGT convention, CDR3 was defined as the stretch from the second conserved V-encoded cysteine up to the conserved J-encoded phenylalanine. In an earlier analysis of some 550 of the donors, sequences lacking an unambiguous match to a single V gene segment were excluded. In an earlier analysis of roughly 600 of the donors, a V segment was called functional when productive rearrangements were above 56.7%, and segregating when the standard deviation between donors exceeded 5%. To diagnose cytomegalovirus status from the catalog of TCR beta chain sequences, a statistical classification framework was built. A later analysis assigned V and J genes by comparing TCR nucleotide sequences with IMGT/GENE-DB human TR gene sequences. A later analysis assigned CDR3 sequences and most-parsimonious VDJ recombination scenarios with the TCRdist pipeline. A later analysis defined each TCR beta chain by its CDR3 amino acid sequence plus V-gene family, and excluded reads lacking a unique V-gene family. In a later analysis, some 600 highly shared, low-generation-probability nucleotide sequences were removed to address suspected cross-contamination and a sequencing artifact. For each public chain, a later analysis derived a clonal expansion index from normalized ranks of inferred template counts within each repertoire. In a later analysis, generation probabilities were computed with a VDJ recombination model fitted to out-of-frame rearrangements, and the resulting probabilities were checked against IGoR. Hypergeometric tests were used in a later analysis to score TCR-TCR, TCR-HLA and TCR-CMV co-occurrence, with a repertoire-size bias correction applied to the TCR pairs. A later analysis estimated false discovery rates by permuting HLA or CMV assignments 20 times. In a later analysis, co-occurring TCRs were grouped using DBSCAN, with TCRdist sequence similarity added in when clustering inside HLA-allele-positive subsets. For co-occurrence clustering, repertoires with fewer than 30,000 or more than 120,000 public chains were excluded, along with a handful of repertoires with anomalous nucleotide sharing. Imported from immuneACCESS, the table was reduced by TCRdb to in-frame sequences with V and J called. These copies leave out some clones; in studies compared against another copy, an unresolved V gene accounts for under half, and the cause of the remainder is not known. That table furnishes V, J and clone size, whereas the DNA furnished D and trimming. For this sample the table gives 150,000 to 200,000 clones, of which approximately 80% were detected only once. Under 2% of the sample is held by the ten biggest clonotypes.

The cohort comprised 550 to 700 healthy bone marrow donors. All cohort members were sampled while nominally healthy, although unrecorded immune exposures were likely present. The donor tested CMV seronegative and was one of the 352 seronegative cohort members. A peripheral blood sample was provided by each donor, and peripheral blood mononuclear cells were used for TCR beta sequencing. The Qiagen DNeasy Blood Extraction Kit was used to extract genomic DNA from the blood cell samples. This clone has a handful of counts. The specificity of this receptor is unknown. Qualities for individual bases were not recorded, and no much larger clone is one base off. The germline V gene provides CDR1 SGHVS and CDR2 FNYEAQ. Trimming takes 5 bases from V and 11 bases from J, and the germline ends sit 20 bases apart. The CDR3 holds 14 amino acids from the cysteine to the phenylalanine. Only the CDR3 region is kept as DNA, spanning 42 bases read in frame from base 1.

Overall study results and their limits: An earlier analysis of around 540 of the donors showed that most TCR beta V segments appeared in productive rearrangements either about 87% or about 30% of the time, which broadly matched IMGT annotations. When HLA alleles, especially DR and DQ, strongly co-occurred, TCR associations were difficult to assign to individual alleles. In a later analysis, HLA-associated TCR beta chains showed more clonal expansion and lower generation probabilities than non-associated chains that were equally common. Cytomegalovirus status was reported to be diagnosed by the classifier with high specificity and sensitivity in both the original and validation cohorts. In a later genetic analysis, a missense DCLRE1C variant was associated with V-gene and J-gene trimming of TCR beta chains, and the association was replicated in an independent cohort. Most CMV-associated TCR beta chains appeared to be HLA-restricted in a later analysis, and the HLA associations seemed to be driven largely by CMV exposure. CMV serostatus was the only immune exposure information available for the cohort. Compared with the roughly 670-donor mean, donors in an Asian-associated ancestry cluster had fewer N-insertions in productive TCRs, according to a later genetic analysis. The 87-base-pair reads could not distinguish some IMGT-functional V segments, including TRBV6-2 and TRBV6-3, so those segments were excluded. The authors suggested that the approach could potentially be extended to other disease states and immunological phenotypes. The earlier analysis of 587 of the donors excluded roughly 16 rarely observed V segments, including chromosome 9 orphons, because counts were too low. According to a later analysis, TCR association rates differed among HLA loci, with DRB1 alleles showing the most associated TCRs and HLA-C alleles showing the fewest. A cluster of highly shared sequence variants was judged likely to represent a technical artifact of the sequencing pipeline. In vitro tests confirmed that a few of the cytomegalovirus-associated TCR beta chains recognize cytomegalovirus antigens. Specific HLA alleles were associated with 16,951 TCR beta sequences at a false discovery rate of 0.05 in a later analysis. Most TCR sequences were observed very rarely across donors, whereas some public TCRs were present in many individuals. HLA typing was unavailable for some donors at each locus, so association tests used only the typed subset. The presence/absence analyses assumed that sequencing depth was roughly uniform across donors, and that assumption may not be true. In a later analysis, several top co-occurrence clusters were reported to appear linked to parvovirus B19, influenza, CMV and Epstein-Barr virus. A further reported finding was that TCR beta sequences accurately predicted the HLA-A and HLA-B alleles for most subjects in the first cohort. The study listed 164 TCR beta chains as associated with cytomegalovirus. This cohort had only TCR beta chains sequenced, and the lack of alpha or paired-chain data limited which features could be detected. Correlated functional status among segregating V segments might be attributable to linkage disequilibrium, but an unknown experimental factor could not be ruled out.

The chain employs TRBV7-6 and TRBJ2-3; TRBD2 is perhaps the D gene, given 7 matching bases. Sequenced material: PBMCs. The clonotype comes from a man between 18 and 29 years old in good health and CMV-seronegative. The CDR3 corresponds to CASSPQGSGGGQYF. The DNA is as follows: TGTGCCAGCAGCCCCCAGGGGTCGGGAGGTGGGCAGTATTTT.